The 17 T cell receptor beta chains listed next were all sequenced from one sample in a study of T cells in Graves' hyperthyroidism and ophthalmopathy. TCR beta CDR3 sequences were amplified from RNA transcripts. A first-round RT-PCR of the TCR CDR3 used the HTBI primer set. Using its own MiXCR run on the multiplex PCR reads, TCRdb lists one record per CDR3 protein. The sample lists hundreds of thousands of distinct CDR3 sequences, 13% to 15% seen once, with roughly 10% in the top ten. The sample consisted of blood. These receptors were obtained from a woman aged 18-29 years with Graves' hyperthyroidism.

This clonotype was seen a handful of times. V and J are TRBV29-1 and TRBJ1-5; the D is unclear. V lost 4 bases and J lost 2, with 9 bases in between. This CDR3 is 13 amino acids long. Germline V CDR1 and CDR2: SQVTM, ANQGSEA. The CDR3 DNA sequence: TGCAGCGTTGTACCCGGGGGCAATCAGCCCCAGCATTTT. It codes for CSVVPGGNQPQHF.

This clonotype has a handful of counts. V and J are TRBV7-9 and TRBJ1-6, with 11 nucleotides matching TRBD1. The germline gives CDR1 SEHNR, CDR2 FQNEAQ (reference sequence). This CDR3 comprises 16 residues. After removal of 3 bases from V and 8 bases from J, the junction contained 6 bases not matched to a gene. The CDR3 coding sequence is TGTGCCAGCAGCTTTCCGGGACAGGGGGATCATTCACCCCTCCACTTT. This gives the protein CASSFPGQGDHSPLHF.

This clonotype was counted only a few times. This chain connects TRBV6-2 or TRBV6-3 to TRBJ2-1; 8 bases line up with TRBD2. V trimming: 5 bases; J trimming: 3 bases; junction bases outside the gene matches: 12. CDR3 size: 17 residues. CDR1 MNHEY and CDR2 SVGEGT come from the germline V gene. The CDR3 DNA is TGTGCCAGCAGTCCCCTAGGCGCGGGAGGCGTCTACAATGAGCAGTTCTTC. This codes for CASSPLGAGGVYNEQFF.

This clonotype appeared many times. The rearrangement joins TRBV20-1 to TRBJ2-3, with TRBD2 identical over 14 bases. The ends lost 7 bases at V and 6 bases at J; junction bases unmatched: 9. The V gene's germline CDR1 is DFQATT and CDR2 SNEGSKA (reference sequence). The CDR3 covers 15 residues. This chain's CDR3 is CSVDGTSGRRDTQYF. The CDR3 DNA reads as TGCAGTGTCGACGGGACTAGCGGGAGAAGGGATACGCAGTATTTT.

Details on this clonotype: This may stem from a read error, because a much larger clone lies one nucleotide away. The chain carries TRBV30 and TRBJ2-7; 7 bases are a match to TRBD1. Matching the DNA end better, TRBJ2-1 makes the J call doubtful. Germline V lookup: CDR1 GTSNPN, CDR2 SVGIG (reference sequence). This CDR3 is built from 12 residues. CDR3 protein: CAWSYRGYEQFF. The CDR3 DNA reads as TGTGCCTGGAGTTACAGGGGATACGAGCAGTTCTTC.

CDR3 in amino acids: CAWGTGFEKLFF. CDR3 in DNA: TGTGCCTGGGGGACAGGGTTCGAAAAACTGTTTTTT. This sequence joins TRBV30 and TRBJ1-4; TRBD1 matches at 9 bases. This CDR3 is 12 amino acids long. Germline V gene sequence: CDR1 GTSNPN, CDR2 SVGIG (reference sequence). J was trimmed by 8 bases and V by 5 bases; bases with no gene match: 3.

This clonotype was picked up a small number of times. The gene calls are TRBV27 and TRBJ1-6; D uncertain. Germline values: CDR1 MNHEY, CDR2 SMNVEV (reference sequence). The ends were cut back, 2 bases at V and 9 bases at J, with 11 bases in the middle. The CDR3 is 14 residues long. CDR3 loop: CASSLNTVASPLHF. DNA for the CDR3: TGTGCCAGCAGTTTAAATACTGTGGCTTCACCCCTCCACTTT.

In this sample, this clonotype turned up a few times. V and J are TRBV30 and TRBJ2-3; maybe TRBD2 (7 bases). The CDR3 is made up of 13 amino acids. The germline V gene has CDR1 GTSNPN and CDR2 SVGIG (reference sequence). Trimming left V 6 bases short and J 4 bases short, with 14 bases between. This CDR3 is CACTTGRADTQYF. As DNA, the CDR3 is TGTGCCTGTACCACAGGGAGGGCAGATACGCAGTATTTT. Complete variable domain (other parts from reference TRBV30 and TRBJ2-3): SQTIHQWPATLVQPVGSPLSLECTVEGTSNPNLYWYRQAAGRGLQLLFYSVGIGQISSEVPQNLSASRPQDRQFILSSKKLLLSDSGFYLCACTTGRADTQYFGPGTRLTVL.

The chain has TRBV12-3 or TRBV12-4 and TRBJ1-5; a weak D match, TRBD1 (5 bases). The V end lost 1 base, the J end lost 0 bases, and 10 bases lay between the germline ends. This CDR3 region has 16 residues. CDR3 residues: CASSLVGPLSNQPQHF. The CDR3, as DNA: TGTGCCAGCAGTTTAGTGGGACCGCTTAGCAATCAGCCCCAGCATTTT.

This clonotype was observed at least ten times. CDR3 DNA: TGTGCCAGCAGCGTAGACACAGGTGCCACTGAAGCTTTCTTT. This gives the protein CASSVDTGATEAFF. The chain has TRBV9 and TRBJ1-1, with D possibly being TRBD1 (5 bases). The CDR3 covers 14 residues. V gave up 0 bases and J gave up 4 bases, with 10 bases separating them. Germline CDR1 is SGDLS and CDR2 is YYNGEE.

This clonotype has a handful of counts. The chain couples TRBV5-6 to TRBJ2-1, with D tentatively TRBD1 or TRBD2 (6 bases each). The CDR3 runs 16 residues. The germline V and J ends were trimmed by 4 bases and 7 bases, with 21 bases remaining between them. Germline V gene sequence: CDR1 SGHDT, CDR2 YYEEEE. CDR3 residues: CASSRYLGGGGNEQFF. CDR3 bases: TGTGCCAGCAGCAGATACCTAGGGGGTGGAGGGAATGAGCAGTTCTTC.

This clonotype was seen only a few times. The V and J genes are TRBV20-1 and TRBJ2-1; 8 positions match TRBD2. CDR1 and CDR2 from the germline V gene are DFQATT and SNEGSKA (reference sequence). The CDR3 sequence is 16 residues long. V gave up 3 bases and J gave up 2 bases; unmatched junction bases: 9. CDR3 sequence: CSASQLAGLAYNEQFF. The CDR3 nucleotides are TGCAGTGCTAGTCAGTTGGCGGGACTAGCCTACAATGAGCAGTTCTTC.

This sequence joins TRBV5-1 and TRBJ1-1; D is uncertain. Germline CDR1 and CDR2: SGHRS and YFSETQ. There are 14 residues in the CDR3. V gave up 4 bases and J gave up 7 bases, with 17 bases separating them. CDR3 bases: TGCGCCAGCAGCCCCGAGATGAACTTCGGTGAAGCTTTCTTT. It translates to CASSPEMNFGEAFF.

For this clonotype: A much larger clonotype is one base distant, so this may be a read error. The genes are TRBV28 and TRBJ1-5; possibly TRBD1 for D (5 bases). The germline V gene encodes CDR1 MDHEN and CDR2 SYDVKM. V was cut by 5 bases and J by 0 bases, with 11 bases left in between. The CDR3 runs 15 residues. The CDR3 DNA reads as TGTGCCAGCAGTCCCCCGACAGTTAGCAATCAGCCCCAGCATTTT. Protein sequence: CASSPPTVSNQPQHF.

With regard to this clonotype: The conserved closing phenylalanine or tryptophan is absent in this CDR3, likely reflecting a read error. The rearrangement joins TRBV5-1 to TRBJ2-7; 7 bases align to TRBD2. The length of the CDR3 is 15 residues. The V and J ends lost 0 bases and 0 bases, in that order; junction bases with no gene match: 3. The germline V gene has CDR1 SGHRS and CDR2 YFSETQ. Here the CDR3 DNA reads TGCGCCAGCAGCTTGGCTGGCGGGAGCTCCTACGAGCAGTACTTG. Residues: CASSLAGGSSYEQYL.

Note on this clonotype: With a much larger clone just one base away, this may be a read error. The chain has TRBV29-1 and TRBJ2-1, with TRBD2 matching over 13 bases. Gene TRBJ2-7 matches the end of the DNA better, so the J call may be wrong. Germline V gene sequence: CDR1 SQVTM, CDR2 ANQGSEA. CDR3 length equals 16 residues. CDR3 in amino acids: CSVDPTSGRINNEQYF. The CDR3 DNA reads as TGCAGCGTTGACCCGACTAGCGGGAGGATCAACAATGAGCAGTACTTC.

Ten or more counts support this clonotype. The chain couples TRBV4-3 to TRBJ2-3, with D perhaps matching TRBD1 (5 bases). The CDR3 consists of 16 residues. Germline lookup yields CDR1 LGHNA and CDR2 YSLEER. Trimming took 3 bases from V and 4 from J, leaving 17 bases between them. The DNA for the CDR3 is TGCGCCAGCAGCCATGAAAGGGGCGTGGGGCCAGATACGCAGTATTTT. This encodes CASSHERGVGPDTQYF.